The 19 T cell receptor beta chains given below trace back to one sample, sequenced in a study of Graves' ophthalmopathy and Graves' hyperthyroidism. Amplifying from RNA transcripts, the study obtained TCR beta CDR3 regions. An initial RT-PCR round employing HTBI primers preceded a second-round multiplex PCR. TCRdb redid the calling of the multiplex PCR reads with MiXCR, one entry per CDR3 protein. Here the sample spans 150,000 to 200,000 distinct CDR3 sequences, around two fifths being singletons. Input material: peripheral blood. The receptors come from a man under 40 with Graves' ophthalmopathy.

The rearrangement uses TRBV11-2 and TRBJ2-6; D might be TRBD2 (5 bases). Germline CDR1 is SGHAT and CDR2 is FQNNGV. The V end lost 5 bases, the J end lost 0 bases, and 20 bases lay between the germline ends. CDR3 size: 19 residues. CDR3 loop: CASSLERTAGLSGANVLTF. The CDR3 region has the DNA TGTGCCAGCAGCCTCGAGCGGACCGCGGGCCTCTCTGGGGCCAACGTCCTGACTTTC.

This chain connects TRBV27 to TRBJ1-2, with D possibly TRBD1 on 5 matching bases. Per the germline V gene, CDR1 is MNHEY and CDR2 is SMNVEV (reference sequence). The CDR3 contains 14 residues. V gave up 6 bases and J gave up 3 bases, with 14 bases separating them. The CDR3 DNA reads TGTGCCAGCAGCCCTGGCGGCAGGGACTATGGCTACACCTTC. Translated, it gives CASSPGGRDYGYTF.

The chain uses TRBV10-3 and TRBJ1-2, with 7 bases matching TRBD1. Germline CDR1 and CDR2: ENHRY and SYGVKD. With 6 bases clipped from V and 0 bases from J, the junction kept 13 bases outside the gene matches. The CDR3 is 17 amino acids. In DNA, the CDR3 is TGTGCCATCAGCTCGACAGGGCCTTCGAATACTAACTATGGCTACACCTTC. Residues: CAISSTGPSNTNYGYTF.

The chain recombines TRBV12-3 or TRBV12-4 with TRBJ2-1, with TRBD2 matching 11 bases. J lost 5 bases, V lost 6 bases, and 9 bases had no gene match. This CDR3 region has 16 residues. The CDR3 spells CASSSHSGGAHNEQFF. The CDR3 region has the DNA TGTGCCAGCAGCAGTCATAGCGGGGGGGCCCACAATGAGCAGTTCTTC.

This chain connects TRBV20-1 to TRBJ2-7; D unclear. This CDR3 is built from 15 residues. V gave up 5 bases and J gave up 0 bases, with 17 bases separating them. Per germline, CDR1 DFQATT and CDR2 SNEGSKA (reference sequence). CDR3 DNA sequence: TGCAGTGCTCTCCGTGCGGAAGAGGCCTCCTACGAGCAGTACTTC. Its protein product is CSALRAEEASYEQYF.

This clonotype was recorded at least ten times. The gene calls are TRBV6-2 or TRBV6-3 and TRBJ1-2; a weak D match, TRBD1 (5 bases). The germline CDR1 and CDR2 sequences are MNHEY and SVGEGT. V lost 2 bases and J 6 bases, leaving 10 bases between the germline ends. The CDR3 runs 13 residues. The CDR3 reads CASSYLEGNGYTF. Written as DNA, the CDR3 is TGTGCCAGCAGTTACCTCGAGGGGAATGGCTACACCTTC.

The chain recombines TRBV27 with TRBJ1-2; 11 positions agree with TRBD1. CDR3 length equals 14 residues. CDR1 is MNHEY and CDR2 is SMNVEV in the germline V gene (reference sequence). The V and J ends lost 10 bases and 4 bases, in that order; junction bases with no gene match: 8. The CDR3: CAIRDRGVCYGYTF. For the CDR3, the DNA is TGTGCCATCCGGGACAGGGGGGTCTGCTATGGCTACACCTTC.

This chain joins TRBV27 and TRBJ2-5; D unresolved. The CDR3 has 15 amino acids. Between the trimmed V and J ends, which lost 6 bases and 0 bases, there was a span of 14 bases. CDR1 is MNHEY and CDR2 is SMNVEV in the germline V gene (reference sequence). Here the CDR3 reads CASRRTDPYQETQYF. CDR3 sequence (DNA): TGTGCCAGCAGACGGACGGATCCTTACCAAGAGACCCAGTACTTC.

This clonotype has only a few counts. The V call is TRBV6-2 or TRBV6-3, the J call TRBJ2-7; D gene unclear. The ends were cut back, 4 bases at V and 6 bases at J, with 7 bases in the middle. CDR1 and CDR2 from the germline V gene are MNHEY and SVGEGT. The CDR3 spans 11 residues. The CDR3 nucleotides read TGTGCCAGCAGTTGGCCTAGCGAGCAGTACTTC. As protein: CASSWPSEQYF.

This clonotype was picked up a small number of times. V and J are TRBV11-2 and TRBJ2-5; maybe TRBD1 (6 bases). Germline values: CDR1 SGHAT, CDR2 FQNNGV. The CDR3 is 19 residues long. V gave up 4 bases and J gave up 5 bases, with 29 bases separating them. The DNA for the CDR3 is TGTGCCAGCAGCTCCAAAGGGGGATTCCCGGGGCCGGTGGAGGAGACCCAGTACTTC. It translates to CASSSKGGFPGPVEETQYF.

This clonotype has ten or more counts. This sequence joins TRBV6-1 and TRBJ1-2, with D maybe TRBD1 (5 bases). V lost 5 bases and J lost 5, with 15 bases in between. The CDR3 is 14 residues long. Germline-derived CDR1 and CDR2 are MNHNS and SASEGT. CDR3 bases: TGTGCCAGCAGTAAGACTACGGAGGGGTATGGCTACACCTTC. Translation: CASSKTTEGYGYTF.

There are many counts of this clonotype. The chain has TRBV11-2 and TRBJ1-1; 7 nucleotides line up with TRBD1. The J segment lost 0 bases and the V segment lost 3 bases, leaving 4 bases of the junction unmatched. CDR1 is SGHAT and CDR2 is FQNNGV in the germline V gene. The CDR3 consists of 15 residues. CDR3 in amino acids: CASSLETGLNTEAFF. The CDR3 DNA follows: TGTGCCAGCAGCTTGGAGACAGGGCTGAACACTGAAGCTTTCTTT.

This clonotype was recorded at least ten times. CDR3: CASSALPQRINNQPQHF. CDR3 DNA sequence: TGTGCCAGCAGTGCCCTCCCGCAGCGCATTAACAATCAGCCCCAGCATTTT. The chain couples TRBV6-1 to TRBJ1-5; no reliable D call. The length of the CDR3 is 17 residues. Germline-derived CDR1 and CDR2 are MNHNS and SASEGT. Trimming removed 4 bases at V and 3 bases at J, with 19 bases between.

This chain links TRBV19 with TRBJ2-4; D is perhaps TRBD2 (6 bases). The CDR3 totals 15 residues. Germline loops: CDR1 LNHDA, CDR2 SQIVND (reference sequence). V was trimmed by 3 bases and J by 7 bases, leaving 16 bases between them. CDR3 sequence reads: CASSIFDSGRNIQYF. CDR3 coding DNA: TGTGCCAGTAGTATCTTTGACTCGGGGAGGAACATTCAGTACTTC.

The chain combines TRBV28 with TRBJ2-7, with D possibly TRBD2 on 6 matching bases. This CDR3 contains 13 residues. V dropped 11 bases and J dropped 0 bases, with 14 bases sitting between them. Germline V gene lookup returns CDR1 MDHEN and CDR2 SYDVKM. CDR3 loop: CAARTMGSYEQYF. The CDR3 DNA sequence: TGTGCCGCACGGACTATGGGCTCCTACGAGCAGTACTTC.

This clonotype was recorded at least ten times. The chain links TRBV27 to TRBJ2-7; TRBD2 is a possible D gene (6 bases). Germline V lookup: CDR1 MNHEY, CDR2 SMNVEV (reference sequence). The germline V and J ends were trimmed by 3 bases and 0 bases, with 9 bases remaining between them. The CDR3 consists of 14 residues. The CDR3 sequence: CASSLAGFSYEQYF. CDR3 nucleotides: TGTGCCAGCAGTTTGGCGGGGTTCTCCTACGAGCAGTACTTC.

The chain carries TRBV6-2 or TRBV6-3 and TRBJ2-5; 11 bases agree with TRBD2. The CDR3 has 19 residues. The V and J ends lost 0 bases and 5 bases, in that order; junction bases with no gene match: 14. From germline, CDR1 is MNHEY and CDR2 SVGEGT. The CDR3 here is CASSYSGVAGGPSTETQYF. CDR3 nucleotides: TGTGCCAGCAGTTACTCTGGGGTAGCGGGAGGGCCCTCTACCGAGACCCAGTACTTC.

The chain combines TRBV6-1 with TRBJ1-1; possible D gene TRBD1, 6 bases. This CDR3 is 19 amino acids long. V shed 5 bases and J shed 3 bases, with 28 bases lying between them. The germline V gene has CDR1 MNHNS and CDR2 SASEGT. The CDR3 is CASSKGLGDRPLFYTEAFF. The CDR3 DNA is TGTGCCAGCAGTAAAGGCCTTGGAGACAGGCCATTATTTTACACTGAAGCTTTCTTT.

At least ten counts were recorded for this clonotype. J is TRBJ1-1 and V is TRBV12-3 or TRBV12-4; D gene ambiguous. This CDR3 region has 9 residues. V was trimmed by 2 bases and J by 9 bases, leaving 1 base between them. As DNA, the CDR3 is TGTGCCAGCAGTTTAAAAGCTTTCTTT. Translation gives CASSLKAFF.